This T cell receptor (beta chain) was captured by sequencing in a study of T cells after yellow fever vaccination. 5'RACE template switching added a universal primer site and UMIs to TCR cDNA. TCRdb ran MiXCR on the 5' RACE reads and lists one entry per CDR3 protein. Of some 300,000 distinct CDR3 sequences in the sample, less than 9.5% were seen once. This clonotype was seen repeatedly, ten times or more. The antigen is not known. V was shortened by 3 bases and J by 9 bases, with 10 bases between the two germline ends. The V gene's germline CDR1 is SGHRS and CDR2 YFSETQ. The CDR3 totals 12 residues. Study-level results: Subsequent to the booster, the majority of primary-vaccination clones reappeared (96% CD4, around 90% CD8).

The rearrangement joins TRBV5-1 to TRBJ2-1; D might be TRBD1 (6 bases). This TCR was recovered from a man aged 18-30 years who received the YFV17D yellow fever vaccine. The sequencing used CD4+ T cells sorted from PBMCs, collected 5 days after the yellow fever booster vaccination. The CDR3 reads CASSYRVGEQFF. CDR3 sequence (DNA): TGCGCCAGCAGCTACAGGGTTGGTGAGCAGTTCTTC. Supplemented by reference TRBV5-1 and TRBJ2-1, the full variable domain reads KAGVTQTPRYLIKTRGQQVTLSCSPISGHRSVSWYQQTPGQGLQFLFEYFSETQRNKGNFPGRFSGRQFSNSRSEMNVSTLELGDSALYLCASSYRVGEQFFGPGTRLTVL.